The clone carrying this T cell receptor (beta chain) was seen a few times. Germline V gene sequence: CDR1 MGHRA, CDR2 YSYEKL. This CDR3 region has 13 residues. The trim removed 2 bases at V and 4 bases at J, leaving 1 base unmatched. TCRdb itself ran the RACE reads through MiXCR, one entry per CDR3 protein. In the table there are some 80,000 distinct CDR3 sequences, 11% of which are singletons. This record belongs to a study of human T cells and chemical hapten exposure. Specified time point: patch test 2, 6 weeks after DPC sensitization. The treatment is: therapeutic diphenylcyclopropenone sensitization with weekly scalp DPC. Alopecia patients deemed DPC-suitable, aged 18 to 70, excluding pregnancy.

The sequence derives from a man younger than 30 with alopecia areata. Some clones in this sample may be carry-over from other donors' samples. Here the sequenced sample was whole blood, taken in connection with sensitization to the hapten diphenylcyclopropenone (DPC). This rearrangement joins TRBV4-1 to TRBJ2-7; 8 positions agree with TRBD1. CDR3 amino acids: CASSQRQGYEQYV. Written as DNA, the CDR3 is TGCGCCAGCAGCCAACGACAGGGGTACGAGCAGTACGTC.